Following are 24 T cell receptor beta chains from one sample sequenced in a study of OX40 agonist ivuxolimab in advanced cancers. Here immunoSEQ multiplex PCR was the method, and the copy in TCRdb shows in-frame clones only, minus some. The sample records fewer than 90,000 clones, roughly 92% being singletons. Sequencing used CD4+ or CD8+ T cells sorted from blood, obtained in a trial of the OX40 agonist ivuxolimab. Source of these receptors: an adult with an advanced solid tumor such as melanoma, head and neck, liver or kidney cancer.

CDR3 sequence reads: CASSLNTDTEAFF. The CDR3 DNA follows: TGCGCCAGCAGCTTAAACACAGACACTGAAGCTTTCTTT. The chain links TRBV5-1 to TRBJ1-1; D remains ambiguous. Per germline, CDR1 SGHRS and CDR2 YFSETQ. The CDR3 extends over 13 amino acids. V was cut by 2 bases and J by 3 bases, with 8 bases left in between.

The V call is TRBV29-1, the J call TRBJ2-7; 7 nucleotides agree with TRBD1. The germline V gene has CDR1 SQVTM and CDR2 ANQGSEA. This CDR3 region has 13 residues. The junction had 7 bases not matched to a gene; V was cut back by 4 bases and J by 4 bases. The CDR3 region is CSVGEPGGYEQYF. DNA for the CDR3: TGCAGCGTTGGGGAGCCAGGGGGTTACGAGCAGTACTTC.

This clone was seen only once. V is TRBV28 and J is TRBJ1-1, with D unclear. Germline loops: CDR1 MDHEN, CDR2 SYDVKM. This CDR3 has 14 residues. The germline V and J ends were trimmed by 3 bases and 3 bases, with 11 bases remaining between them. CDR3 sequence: CASSFPRRDTEAFF. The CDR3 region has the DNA TGTGCCAGCAGTTTTCCAAGACGGGACACTGAAGCTTTCTTT.

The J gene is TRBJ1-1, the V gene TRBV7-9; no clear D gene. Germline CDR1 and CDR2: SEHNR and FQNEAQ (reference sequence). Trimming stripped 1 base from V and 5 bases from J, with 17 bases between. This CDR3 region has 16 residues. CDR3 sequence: CASSLELGLPGTEAFF. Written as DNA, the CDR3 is TGTGCCAGCAGCTTAGAACTGGGCCTTCCGGGGACTGAAGCTTTCTTT.

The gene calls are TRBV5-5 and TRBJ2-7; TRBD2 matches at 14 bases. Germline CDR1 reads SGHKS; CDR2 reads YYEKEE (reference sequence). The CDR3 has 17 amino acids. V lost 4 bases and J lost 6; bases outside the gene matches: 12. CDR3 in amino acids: CASSPGGGTSGRGEQYF. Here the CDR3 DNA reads TGTGCCAGCAGCCCTGGTGGGGGGACTAGCGGGAGAGGCGAGCAGTACTTC.

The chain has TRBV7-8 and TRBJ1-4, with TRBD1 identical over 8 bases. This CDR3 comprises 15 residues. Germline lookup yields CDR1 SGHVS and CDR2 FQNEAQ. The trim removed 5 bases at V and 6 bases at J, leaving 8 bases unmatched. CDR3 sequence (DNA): TGTGCCAGCAGCCGTCGCCAGGGGGCGGATGAAAAACTGTTTTTT. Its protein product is CASSRRQGADEKLFF.

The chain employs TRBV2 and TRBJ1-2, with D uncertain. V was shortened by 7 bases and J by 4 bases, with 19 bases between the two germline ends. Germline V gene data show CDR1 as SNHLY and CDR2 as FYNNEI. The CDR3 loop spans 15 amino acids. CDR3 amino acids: CASKPRTTSTYGYTF. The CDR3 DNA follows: TGTGCCAGCAAACCCCGGACCACCTCTACCTATGGCTACACCTTC.

The CDR3: CASSVDPPGTGNTGELFF. CDR3 DNA sequence: TGTGCCAGCAGCGTAGACCCCCCCGGGACAGGGAATACCGGGGAGCTGTTTTTT. The chain links TRBV9 to TRBJ2-2; 9 positions match TRBD1. The CDR3 extends over 18 amino acids. V lost 0 bases, J lost 5 bases, and 11 bases stayed unmatched. Germline CDR1 and CDR2: SGDLS and YYNGEE.

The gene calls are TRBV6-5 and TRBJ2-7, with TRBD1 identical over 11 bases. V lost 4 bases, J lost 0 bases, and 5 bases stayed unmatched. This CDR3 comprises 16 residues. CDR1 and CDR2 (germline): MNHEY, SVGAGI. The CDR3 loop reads CASSSIGQGASYEQYF. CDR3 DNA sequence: TGTGCCAGCAGTTCAATAGGACAGGGGGCCTCCTACGAGCAGTACTTC.

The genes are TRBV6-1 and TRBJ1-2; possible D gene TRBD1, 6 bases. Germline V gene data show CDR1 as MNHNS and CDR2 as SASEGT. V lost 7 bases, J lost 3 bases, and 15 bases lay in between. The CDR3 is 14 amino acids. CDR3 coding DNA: TGTGCCAGCAACGAGGGGGGGGCACACTATGGCTACACCTTC. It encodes CASNEGGAHYGYTF.

CDR3 amino acids: CASSEYGSTDTQYF. DNA of the CDR3: TGCGCCAGCAGTGAGTATGGGAGCACAGATACGCAGTATTTT. J is TRBJ2-3 and V is TRBV10-1; no clear D gene. This CDR3 spans 14 amino acids. The germline V gene has CDR1 WNHNN and CDR2 SYGVQD (reference sequence). Trimming took off 1 base at V and 0 bases at J, with 5 bases between the two ends.

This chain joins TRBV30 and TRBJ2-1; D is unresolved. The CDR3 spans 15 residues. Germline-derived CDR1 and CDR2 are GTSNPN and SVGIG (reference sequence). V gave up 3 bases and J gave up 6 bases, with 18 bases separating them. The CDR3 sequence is CAWSGPTTPRNEQFF. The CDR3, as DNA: TGTGCCTGGAGCGGACCAACGACCCCCCGCAATGAGCAGTTCTTC.

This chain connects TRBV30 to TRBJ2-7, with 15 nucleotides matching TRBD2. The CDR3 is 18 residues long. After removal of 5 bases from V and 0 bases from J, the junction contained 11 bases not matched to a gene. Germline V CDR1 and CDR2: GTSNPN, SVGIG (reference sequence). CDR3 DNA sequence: TGTGCCTGGTCCATGAGGGGACTAGCGGGAGGAAGCTCCTACGAGCAGTACTTC. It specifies CAWSMRGLAGGSSYEQYF.

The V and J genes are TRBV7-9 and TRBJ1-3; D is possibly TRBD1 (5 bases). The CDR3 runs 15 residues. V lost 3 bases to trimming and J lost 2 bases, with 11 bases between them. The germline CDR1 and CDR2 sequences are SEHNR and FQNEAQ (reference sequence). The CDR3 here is CASSLTVSPGNTIYF. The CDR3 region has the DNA TGTGCCAGCAGCTTGACAGTCAGTCCTGGAAACACCATATATTTT. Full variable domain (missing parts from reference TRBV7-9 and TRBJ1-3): DTGVSQNPRHKITKRGQNVTFRCDPISEHNRLYWYRQTLGQGPEFLTYFQNEAQLEKSRLLSDRFSAERPKGSFSTLEIQRTEQGDSAMYLCASSLTVSPGNTIYFGEGSWLTVV.

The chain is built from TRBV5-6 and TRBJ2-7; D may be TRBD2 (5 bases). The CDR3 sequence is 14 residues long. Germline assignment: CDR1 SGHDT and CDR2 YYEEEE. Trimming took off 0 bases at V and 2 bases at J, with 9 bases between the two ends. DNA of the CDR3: TGTGCCAGCAGCTTGGTCTGGGGAGCCTACGAGCAGTACTTC. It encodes CASSLVWGAYEQYF.

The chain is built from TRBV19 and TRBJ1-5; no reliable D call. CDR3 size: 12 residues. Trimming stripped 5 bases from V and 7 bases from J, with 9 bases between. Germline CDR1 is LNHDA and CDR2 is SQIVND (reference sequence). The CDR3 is CASSPTLQPQHF. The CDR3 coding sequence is TGTGCCAGTAGTCCCACGTTGCAGCCCCAGCATTTT. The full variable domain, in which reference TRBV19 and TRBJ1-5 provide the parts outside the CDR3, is DGGITQSPKYLFRKEGQNVTLSCEQNLNHDAMYWYRQDPGQGLRLIYYSQIVNDFQKGDIAEGYSVSREKKESFPLTVTSAQKNPTAFYLCASSPTLQPQHFGDGTRLSIL.

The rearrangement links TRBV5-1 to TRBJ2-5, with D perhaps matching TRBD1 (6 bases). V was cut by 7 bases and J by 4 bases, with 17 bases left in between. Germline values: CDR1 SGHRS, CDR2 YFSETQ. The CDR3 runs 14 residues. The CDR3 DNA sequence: TGCGCCAGCTCTGCTGGGGCAGGGGCAGAGACCCAGTACTTC. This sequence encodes CASSAGAGAETQYF.

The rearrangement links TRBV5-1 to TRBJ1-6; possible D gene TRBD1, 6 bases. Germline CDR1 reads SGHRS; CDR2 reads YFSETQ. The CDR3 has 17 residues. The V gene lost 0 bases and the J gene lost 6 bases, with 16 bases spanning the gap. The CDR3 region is CASSLGAGALPNSPLHF. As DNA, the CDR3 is TGCGCCAGCAGCTTGGGGGCAGGGGCCCTCCCTAATTCACCCCTCCACTTT.

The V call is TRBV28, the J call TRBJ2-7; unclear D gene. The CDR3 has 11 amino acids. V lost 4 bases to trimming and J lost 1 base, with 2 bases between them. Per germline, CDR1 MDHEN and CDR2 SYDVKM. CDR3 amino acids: CASSSSYEQYF. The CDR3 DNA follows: TGTGCCAGCAGTTCTTCCTACGAGCAGTACTTC. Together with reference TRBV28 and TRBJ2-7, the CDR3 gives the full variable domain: DVKVTQSSRYLVKRTGEKVFLECVQDMDHENMFWYRQDPGLGLRLIYFSYDVKMKEKGDIPEGYSVSREKKERFSLILESASTNQTSMYLCASSSSYEQYFGPGTRLTVT.

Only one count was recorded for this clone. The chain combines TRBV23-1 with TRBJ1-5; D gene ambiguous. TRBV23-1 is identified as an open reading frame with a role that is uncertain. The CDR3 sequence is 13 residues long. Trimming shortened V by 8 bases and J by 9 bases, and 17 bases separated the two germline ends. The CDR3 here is CASHGRDLRPQHF. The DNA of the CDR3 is TGCGCCAGCCATGGACGCGACCTCCGGCCCCAGCATTTT.

CDR3 coding DNA: TGTGCCAGCAGCCGTGGGACAGCAGTTAGCAATCAGCCCCAGCATTTT. It encodes CASSRGTAVSNQPQHF. V and J are TRBV7-8 and TRBJ1-5; 7 bases are shared with TRBD1. This CDR3 is built from 16 residues. Germline values: CDR1 SGHVS, CDR2 FQNEAQ. V lost 5 bases and J lost 0; bases outside the gene matches: 7.

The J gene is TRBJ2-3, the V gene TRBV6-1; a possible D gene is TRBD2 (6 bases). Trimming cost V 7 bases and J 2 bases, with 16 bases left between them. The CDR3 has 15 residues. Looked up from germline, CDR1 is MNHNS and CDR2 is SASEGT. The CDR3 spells CASKREVLTTDTQYF. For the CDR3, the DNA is TGTGCCAGCAAGAGGGAGGTCCTAACCACAGATACGCAGTATTTT.

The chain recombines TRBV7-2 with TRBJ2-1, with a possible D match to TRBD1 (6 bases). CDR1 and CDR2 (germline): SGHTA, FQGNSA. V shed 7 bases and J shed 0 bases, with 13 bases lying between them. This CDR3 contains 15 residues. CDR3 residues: CASTPGASSYNEQFF. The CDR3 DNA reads TGTGCCAGCACCCCAGGGGCAAGCTCCTACAATGAGCAGTTCTTC.

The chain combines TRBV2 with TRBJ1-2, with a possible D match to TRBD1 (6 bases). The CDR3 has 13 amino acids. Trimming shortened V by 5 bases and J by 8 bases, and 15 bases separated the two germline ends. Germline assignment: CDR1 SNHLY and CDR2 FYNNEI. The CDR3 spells CASSSPGGSGYTF. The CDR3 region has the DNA TGTGCCAGCAGTTCTCCGGGGGGCAGCGGCTACACCTTC.